These T cell receptor beta chains were read from a single sample in a study of OX40 agonist ivuxolimab in advanced cancers. Clones were sequenced by immunoSEQ multiplex PCR, and TCRdb holds only the in-frame ones, with some missing. The sample has about 25,000 clones; around four fifths are singletons. The source material was CD4+ or CD8+ T cells sorted from blood, sampled in a trial of the OX40 agonist ivuxolimab. The receptors shown here come from an adult with an advanced solid tumor such as melanoma, head and neck, liver or kidney cancer. The CDR3 runs from the conserved cysteine through the conserved F or W. Fields, in order: clone size, V gene, J gene, D gene, CDR3 DNA, CDR3 protein. The D gene is left open where the match is weak. Only some rows state a clone size, as once, few, many or a class for expanded clones.

>NA|TRBV19|TRBJ1-5|NA
TGTGCCAGTAGTATCTTGGTGAACAATCAGCCCCAGCATTTT
CASSILVNNQPQHF
>NA|TRBV2|TRBJ2-1|TRBD1
TGTGCCAGCAGCCTCGGACAGGGAACAAACAATGAGCAGTTCTTC
CASSLGQGTNNEQFF
>medium-sized|TRBV9|TRBJ1-1|NA
TGTGCCAGCAGCGAGAACTATTTGAACACTGAAGCTTTCTTT
CASSENYLNTEAFF
>few|TRBV19|TRBJ2-1|TRBD2
TGTGCCAGTACCCCGGGGGGGGGCTGGGGATGGGAGCAGTTCTTC
CASTPGGGWGWEQFF
>NA|TRBV7-9|TRBJ2-1|NA
TGTGCCAGCAGCGCCGGGGCAACAACCTACAATGAGCAGTTCTTC
CASSAGATTYNEQFF
>NA|TRBV6-5|TRBJ1-2|NA
TGTGCCAGCAGTAGACTGGATAGCCGAGGCTATGGCTACACCTTC
CASSRLDSRGYGYTF
>NA|TRBV28|TRBJ1-2|TRBD1
TGTGCCAGCGGGTTCAGGGGGGCAAACTATGGCTACACCTTC
CASGFRGANYGYTF
>NA|TRBV23-1|TRBJ2-7|NA
TGCGCCAGCAGCCAACCGGGCCTCCCGCCCTACGAGCAGTACTTC
CASSQPGLPPYEQYF
>NA|TRBV5-1|TRBJ2-5|NA
TGCGCCAGCAGCTTGATGGAACGCCGGGAGACCCAGTACTTC
CASSLMERRETQYF
>NA|TRBV6-5|TRBJ1-2|TRBD1
TGTGCCAGCAGTCAGAGGACAGGGGGCTTCGATGGCTACACCTTC
CASSQRTGGFDGYTF
>NA|TRBV19|TRBJ1-4|NA
TGTGCCACCTCACGGGCTGGGGAAAAACTGTTTTTT
CATSRAGEKLFF
>NA|TRBV27|TRBJ2-7|NA
TGTGCCAGCAGTTTATCGGGAGTTTACGAGCAGTACTTC
CASSLSGVYEQYF
>NA|TRBV9|TRBJ1-2|NA
TGTGCCAGCAGCCCTGGACACATTAACTATGGCTACACCTTC
CASSPGHINYGYTF
>few|TRBV6-6|TRBJ1-1|NA
TGTGCCAGCAGTTTCCCCCTGGGGACAGCTTTCTTT
CASSFPLGTAFF
>NA|TRBV19|TRBJ1-1|TRBD1
TGTGCCAGTATAGGACAGGGGTCTGAAGCTTTCTTT
CASIGQGSEAFF
>few|TRBV11-2|TRBJ2-7|NA
TGTGCCAGCAGCTTATCCAGGGGCAGGGCCTACGAGCAGTACTTC
CASSLSRGRAYEQYF
>NA|TRBV5-1|TRBJ2-7|TRBD1
TGCGCCAGCAACGGACAGGGCTACGAGCAGTACTTC
CASNGQGYEQYF
>NA|TRBV27|TRBJ2-7|NA
TGTGCCAGCAGTGGGGACTCCTACGAGCAGTACTTC
CASSGDSYEQYF
>once|TRBV4-1|TRBJ1-2|NA
TGCGCCAGCAGCCACTCAGGGCCAGCTAACTATGGCTACACCTTC
CASSHSGPANYGYTF
>NA|TRBV7-2|TRBJ2-7|TRBD2
TGTGCCAGCAGCTTAGAACTAGCGGGATCCTACGAGCAGTACTTC
CASSLELAGSYEQYF
>NA|TRBV7-9|TRBJ1-2|NA
TGTGCCAGCAGCTTAGCGGGAAATGGCTACACCTTC
CASSLAGNGYTF
>medium-sized|TRBV7-9|TRBJ1-6|NA
TGTGCCAGCAGCGCAGAACAGGGCCCCGGAGCACCCCTCCACTTT
CASSAEQGPGAPLHF
>NA|TRBV15|TRBJ1-6|NA
TGTGCCACCAGCCAGGACAGAGGGAATTCACCCCTCCACTTT
CATSQDRGNSPLHF
>NA|TRBV14|TRBJ1-6|NA
TGTGCCAGCAGCCAAGATTCCGGACATCGAAATTCACCCCTCCACTTT
CASSQDSGHRNSPLHF
>NA|TRBV7-6|TRBJ2-5|NA
TGTGCCAGCAGCTTAGGCCGCGGAGAGACCCAGTACTTC
CASSLGRGETQYF
>NA|TRBV28|TRBJ1-1|NA
TGTGCCAGCAGCTTAGGGGTACTAGACACTGAAGCTTTCTTT
CASSLGVLDTEAFF
>NA|TRBV28|TRBJ1-5|NA
TGTGCCAGCAGTCGAAGGCCCGCAGCCCAGCATTTT
CASSRRPAAQHF
>few|TRBV27|TRBJ2-7|TRBD2
TGTGCCAGCAGTTTAGGGACTAACGGGGGAGAGCAGTACTTC
CASSLGTNGGEQYF
>NA|TRBV9|TRBJ2-1|TRBD2
TGTGCCAGCAGCGTAGAAGCGGGGGGGTACAATGAGCAGTTCTTC
CASSVEAGGYNEQFF
>once|TRBV19|TRBJ1-5|NA
TGTGCCAGTAGCCTACCTGGGGCAGTCAATCAGCCCCAGCATTTT
CASSLPGAVNQPQHF
>NA|TRBV4-1|TRBJ2-2|NA
TGCGCCAGCAGCCTCCGGGACCCTTACACCGGGGAGCTGTTTTTT
CASSLRDPYTGELFF
>NA|TRBV30|TRBJ2-1|NA
TGTGCCTGGAGTGTAGACAATGAGCAGTTCTTC
CAWSVDNEQFF
>NA|TRBV2|TRBJ2-3|TRBD1
TGTGCCAGCGGGGGACAGGGGGGCGCAGATACGCAGTATTTT
CASGGQGGADTQYF
>NA|TRBV2|TRBJ2-1|NA
TGTGCCAGCAACCCCAACAATGAGCAGTTCTTC
CASNPNNEQFF
>NA|TRBV7-9|TRBJ1-1|NA
TGTGCCAGCAGCTTAGCGGCATTGGACACTGAAGCTTTCTTT
CASSLAALDTEAFF
>NA|TRBV13|TRBJ1-2|NA
TGTGCCAGCAGCTCCCGGCAGGCTAACTATGGCTACACCTTC
CASSSRQANYGYTF